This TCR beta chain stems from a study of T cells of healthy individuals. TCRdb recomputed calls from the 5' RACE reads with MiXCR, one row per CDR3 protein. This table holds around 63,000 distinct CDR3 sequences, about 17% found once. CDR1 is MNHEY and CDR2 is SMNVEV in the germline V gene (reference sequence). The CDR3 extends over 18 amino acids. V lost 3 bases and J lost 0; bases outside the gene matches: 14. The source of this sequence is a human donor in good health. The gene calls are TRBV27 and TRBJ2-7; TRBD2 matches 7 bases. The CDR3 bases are TGTGCCAGCAGTTTCGTCGGGGTAGCGGGCCGAAGCTCCTACGAGCAGTACTTC. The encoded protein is CASSFVGVAGRSSYEQYF.